This entry is about one T cell receptor beta chain. In this sample, this clonotype turned up many times. Which antigen it targets is not known. No much larger clonotype is one base removed from it; base qualities were not supplied. Looking up the germline V gene yields CDR1 SNHLY and CDR2 FYNNEI. V sheds 1 base and J sheds 4 bases, leaving 7 bases between their ends. The CDR3, from cysteine to phenylalanine, totals 13 residues. CDR3 DNA only is kept here, 39 bases in frame from base 1. These data belong to a study of tumor-infiltrating lymphocytes in oesophageal squamous cell carcinoma (dated by TCRdb to about 2016). Library creation used PCR. These reads were obtained on an Illumina HiSeq 2000. Through fastp at Q25 and MiXCR, TCRdb rebuilt clones from the public reads, retaining in-frame beta chains. Each record represents a unique CDR3 protein, reported with the most common genes and DNA among its rows. Present in this sample are 16,000 or so distinct CDR3 sequences, 44% of which were seen just once. Together, the top ten hold under 50% of the sample.

This TCR was sampled from a female donor with esophageal squamous cell carcinoma. Sequencing input: blood. In this chain, TRBV2 is recombined with TRBJ1-2, with an unclear D gene assignment. The CDR3 amino acid sequence is: CASSEGITYGYTF. The DNA reads TGTGCCAGCAGTGAAGGAATAACCTATGGCTACACCTTC.